This T cell receptor beta chain was identified in a study of CD8 T cells in ankylosing spondylitis. TCRdb re-called the 5' RACE reads through MiXCR, storing one row per CDR3 protein. The sample consists of roughly 120,000 distinct CDR3 sequences, roughly an eighth of them appearing once. J lost 7 bases, V lost 6 bases, and 11 bases had no gene match. This CDR3 has 15 residues. This clonotype was picked up a small number of times. The chain carries TRBV12-3 or TRBV12-4 and TRBJ2-1; TRBD2 agrees at 8 bases. The source material was blood, either unsorted or a sorted T cell fraction (not recorded which). The TCR comes from a female donor with ankylosing spondylitis or in good health (not recorded which). The CDR3 DNA is TGTGCCAGCAGACTCGGACTAGCAGAGGGGAATGAGCAGTTCTTC. This translates into CASRLGLAEGNEQFF.